This T cell receptor beta chain emerged from a study of T cell clones after liver transplantation. Looking at the study overall: Standard immunosuppression, with no induction, continued until 12-24 months after transplant. Whole-study findings and limits: Conclusions were preliminary, with small, heterogeneous patient groups. In two subjects, few donor cells limited the measurable donor-reactive repertoire.

Unstimulated PBMCs were sorted into CD3+CD4+ and CD3+CD8+ populations. This clone was recorded only once. Its antigen is undetermined. Sequenced by immunoSEQ multiplex PCR; TCRdb stores in-frame clones only, minus some. The sample lists fewer than 25,000 clones; around 93% were seen once. This CDR3 contains 14 residues. Per the germline V gene, CDR1 is SQVTM and CDR2 is ANQGSEA. Trimming shortened V by 6 bases and J by 1 base, and 15 bases separated the two germline ends. The sequenced sample was CD8+ T cells from blood, obtained approximately 26 months after liver transplant. The receptor's source is a human patient who received a liver transplant. Some of these T cells may belong to the graft donor. V gene TRBV29-1 combines with J gene TRBJ1-2; possible D gene TRBD1, 6 bases. In DNA form, the CDR3 reads TGCAGCGTGGCACCGGGACAAAATAACTATGGCTACACCTTC. Amino acid sequence: CSVAPGQNNYGYTF.